This T cell receptor (beta chain) is drawn from a study of beta chain features in type 1 diabetes. Study summary: Comparable age, gender and cell yields were observed in patients relative to healthy donors.

Remarks on this clone: Its target is not known.

Expressed TCRB transcripts were sequenced because the entire RNA isolate underwent reverse transcription. The assay was immunoSEQ multiplex PCR, and TCRdb's table has in-frame clones only and misses some. The repertoire holds about 27,000 clones, with around three fifths as singletons. One heparinised draw of blood, averaging about 110 mL, came from each donor. Whole-study findings and limits: High-TCR-expressing cells could be over-represented by cDNA sequencing. TCRB CDR3s were moderately but significantly shorter in Type 1 diabetes patients in all four CD4+ subsets. Healthy donors had naive, central memory and Treg TCRB repertoires that appeared less similar than those seen among patients.

Germline values: CDR1 SGHNT, CDR2 YENEEA. This CDR3 has 12 amino acids. V was pared by 5 bases and J by 5 bases, with 7 bases between. This chain uses TRBV11-3 with TRBJ2-1; the D gene is possibly TRBD2 (5 bases). This TCR was recovered from a woman between 18 and 29 years old with type 1 diabetes. Input material: Tregs from blood. The CDR3 region has the DNA TGTGCCAGCAGCACGGGAAACAATGAGCAGTTCTTC. It codes for CASSTGNNEQFF.